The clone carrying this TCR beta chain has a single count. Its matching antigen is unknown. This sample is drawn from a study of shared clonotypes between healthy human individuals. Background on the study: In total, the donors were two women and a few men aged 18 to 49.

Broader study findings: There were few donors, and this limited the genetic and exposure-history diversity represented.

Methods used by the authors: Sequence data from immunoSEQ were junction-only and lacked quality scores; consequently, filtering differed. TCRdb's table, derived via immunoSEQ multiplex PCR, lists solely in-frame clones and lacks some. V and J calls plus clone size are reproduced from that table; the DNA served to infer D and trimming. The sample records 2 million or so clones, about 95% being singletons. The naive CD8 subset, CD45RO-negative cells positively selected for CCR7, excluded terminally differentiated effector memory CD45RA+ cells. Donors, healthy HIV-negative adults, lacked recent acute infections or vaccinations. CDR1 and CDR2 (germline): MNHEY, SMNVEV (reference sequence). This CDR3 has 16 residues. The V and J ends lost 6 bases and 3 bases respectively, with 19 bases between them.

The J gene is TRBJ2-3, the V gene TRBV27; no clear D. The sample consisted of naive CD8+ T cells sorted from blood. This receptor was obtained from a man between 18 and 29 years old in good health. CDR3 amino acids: CASSPPPLLRTDTQYF. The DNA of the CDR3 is TGTGCCAGCAGCCCCCCTCCGTTGTTGCGGACAGATACGCAGTATTTT.